This T cell receptor (beta chain) was recovered during a study of beta chain features in type 1 diabetes. Study observations and caveats: Equally in patients and controls, PCR might preferentially amplify shorter templates. The study found moderately but significantly shorter TCRB CDR3s in all four CD4+ subsets of Type 1 diabetes patients.

Via CD45RO/CCR7/CD25/CD127/CD95/CD27, cells of the CD4+ naive, central memory, regulatory and stem cell-like memory subsets were sorted. V lost 4 bases to trimming and J lost 3 bases; unmatched junction nucleotides: 8. In germline, CDR1 is MNHNY, CDR2 SVGAGI (reference sequence). CDR3 size: 15 residues. Concerning this clone: Its antigen is not known.

Expressed TCRB transcripts were sequenced because the entire RNA isolate underwent reverse transcription. Average reads for naive, central memory and regulatory T cell samples were about 3.6 million. The method was immunoSEQ multiplex PCR; TCRdb's version includes in-frame clones alone and lacks a portion of them. In the table there are 500,000 to 850,000 clones, roughly 13% of which are singletons. The receptor's source is a young man with type 1 diabetes. Sample: naive CD4+ T cells from blood. V usage is TRBV6-6 and J usage is TRBJ2-7; 8 bases match TRBD2. CDR3: CASSSRSGSGYEQYF. The DNA for the CDR3 is TGTGCCAGCAGTTCTAGAAGCGGGAGTGGCTACGAGCAGTACTTC.